This TCR beta chain comes out of a study of blood T cell repertoires in COVID-19. About the study: Donors in the United States, Italy and Spain gave samples during acute or convalescent COVID-19.

Original analysis: How many nucleated cells were present was estimated from reference gene primer amplification. This table comes from immunoSEQ multiplex PCR, and its TCRdb copy is limited to in-frame clones, with some not included. The V and J calls and the clone size are those of that table, but D and trimming were determined from the DNA. The repertoire includes about 57,000 clones, 82% of them detected once, and under 8.5% sits in the top ten. The germline gives CDR1 MDHEN, CDR2 SYDVKM. V was shortened by 7 bases and J by 1 base, with 17 bases between the two germline ends. The CDR3 runs 15 residues.

The clonotype was recovered from a woman at least 80 years old with acute or convalescent COVID-19. The chain uses TRBV28 and TRBJ2-7; D remains unclear. Sequenced material: peripheral blood. The CDR3: CASTPPQSRSYEQYF. As DNA, the CDR3 is TGTGCCAGCACCCCGCCCCAGTCCAGATCCTACGAGCAGTACTTC. Full variable domain (outside the CDR3, taken from reference TRBV28 and TRBJ2-7): DVKVTQSSRYLVKRTGEKVFLECVQDMDHENMFWYRQDPGLGLRLIYFSYDVKMKEKGDIPEGYSVSREKKERFSLILESASTNQTSMYLCASTPPQSRSYEQYFGPGTRLTVT.